This T cell receptor beta chain was recorded in a study of blood T cell repertoires in COVID-19. Under the authors' procedure: Using reference gene primer amplification, nucleated cell counts were estimated. The repertoire was sequenced with immunoSEQ multiplex PCR; TCRdb's copy has only in-frame clones and lacks some. V and J calls and clone size are as listed in that table; D and trimming were resolved from the DNA. Of around 450,000 clones in the sample, 90% were seen once. For this clone: The same CDR3 arises from other DNA sequences in this sample as well.

Participant ages covered 18 to 89 years across about 22 US areas. Two negative PCRs, clearance, or symptom resolution were required of recovered Cohort 3 donors. V lost 4 bases and J lost 4; bases outside the gene matches: 5. CDR1 LNHDA and CDR2 SQIVND come from the germline V gene (reference sequence). The CDR3 extends over 14 amino acids. The sample taken for sequencing was PBMCs or T cells enriched from blood (not recorded which). The clonotype was recovered from a man younger than 35 who had recovered from COVID-19. The chain couples TRBV19 to TRBJ1-1; 8 bases map to TRBD1. The CDR3 sequence: CASSNPTGGTEAFF. DNA for the CDR3: TGTGCCAGTAGTAATCCTACAGGGGGCACTGAAGCTTTCTTT. Together with reference TRBV19 and TRBJ1-1, the CDR3 gives the full variable domain: DGGITQSPKYLFRKEGQNVTLSCEQNLNHDAMYWYRQDPGQGLRLIYYSQIVNDFQKGDIAEGYSVSREKKESFPLTVTSAQKNPTAFYLCASSNPTGGTEAFFGQGTRLTVV.